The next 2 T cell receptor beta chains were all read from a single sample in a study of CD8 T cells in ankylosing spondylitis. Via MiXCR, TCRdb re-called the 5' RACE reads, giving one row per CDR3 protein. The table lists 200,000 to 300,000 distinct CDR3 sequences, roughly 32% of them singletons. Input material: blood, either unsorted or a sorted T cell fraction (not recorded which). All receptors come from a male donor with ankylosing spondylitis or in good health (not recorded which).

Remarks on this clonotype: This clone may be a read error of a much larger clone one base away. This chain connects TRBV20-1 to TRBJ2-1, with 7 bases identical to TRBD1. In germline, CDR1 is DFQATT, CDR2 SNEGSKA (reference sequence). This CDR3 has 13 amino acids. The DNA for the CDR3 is TGCAGTGTTAGACCAACGACAGGGAATGAGCAGTTCTTC. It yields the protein CSVRPTTGNEQFF.

As DNA, the CDR3 is TGTGCCAGCAGCCAAGTTCTGGGGGCCGGGGAGCTGTTTTTT. Its protein product is CASSQVLGAGELFF. V usage is TRBV4-2 and J usage is TRBJ2-2, with D possibly called TRBD1 or TRBD2 (5 bases each). The V and J ends lost 1 base and 6 bases respectively, with 9 bases between them. This CDR3 contains 14 residues. Germline V gene data show CDR1 as LGHNA and CDR2 as YNFKEQ.